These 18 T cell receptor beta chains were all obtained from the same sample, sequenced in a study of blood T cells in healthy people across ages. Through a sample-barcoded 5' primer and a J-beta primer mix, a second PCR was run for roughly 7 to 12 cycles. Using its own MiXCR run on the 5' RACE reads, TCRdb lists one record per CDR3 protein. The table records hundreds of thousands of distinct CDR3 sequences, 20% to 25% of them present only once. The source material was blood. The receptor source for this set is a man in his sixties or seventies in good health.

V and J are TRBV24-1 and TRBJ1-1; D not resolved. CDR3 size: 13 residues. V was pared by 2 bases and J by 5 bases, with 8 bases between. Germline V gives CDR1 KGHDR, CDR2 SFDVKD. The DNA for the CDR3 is TGTGCCACCAGTGATTCCAAGTATACTGAAGCTTTCTTT. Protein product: CATSDSKYTEAFF.

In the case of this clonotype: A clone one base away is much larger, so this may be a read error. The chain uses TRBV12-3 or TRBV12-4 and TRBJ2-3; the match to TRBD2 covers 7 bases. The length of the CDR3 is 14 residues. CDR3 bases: TGTGCCAGCACTTTAGGACTAGGAGGAGATGCGCAGTATTTT. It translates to CASTLGLGGDAQYF.

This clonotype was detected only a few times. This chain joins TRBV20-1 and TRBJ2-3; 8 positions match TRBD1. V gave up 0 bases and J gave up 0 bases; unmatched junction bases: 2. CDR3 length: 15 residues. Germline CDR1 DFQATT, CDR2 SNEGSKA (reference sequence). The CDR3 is CSARDRDRSTDTQYF. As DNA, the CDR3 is TGCAGTGCTAGAGATCGGGACAGGAGCACAGATACGCAGTATTTT.

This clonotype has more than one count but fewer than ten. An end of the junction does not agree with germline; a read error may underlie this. This CDR3 is CASSLAAGPNTGELFF. The CDR3 DNA follows: TGCGCCAGCAGTTTGGCGGCGGGGCCGAACACCGGGGAGCTGTTTTTT. This chain uses TRBV5-1 with TRBJ2-2, with D possibly being TRBD2 (6 bases). The CDR3 extends over 16 amino acids. CDR1 SGHRS and CDR2 YFSETQ come from the germline V gene.

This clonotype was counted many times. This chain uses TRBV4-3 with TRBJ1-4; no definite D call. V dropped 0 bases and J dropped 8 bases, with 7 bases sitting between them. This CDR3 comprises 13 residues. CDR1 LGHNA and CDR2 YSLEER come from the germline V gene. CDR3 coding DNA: TGCGCCAGCAGCCAAGATCTGACAGAAAAACTGTTTTTT. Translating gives CASSQDLTEKLFF.

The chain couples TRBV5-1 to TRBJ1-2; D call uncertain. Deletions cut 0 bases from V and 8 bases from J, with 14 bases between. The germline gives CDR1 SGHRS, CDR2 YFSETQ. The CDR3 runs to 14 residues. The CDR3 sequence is CASSLGGGQEGYTF. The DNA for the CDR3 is TGCGCCAGCAGCTTGGGTGGAGGGCAGGAAGGCTACACCTTC.

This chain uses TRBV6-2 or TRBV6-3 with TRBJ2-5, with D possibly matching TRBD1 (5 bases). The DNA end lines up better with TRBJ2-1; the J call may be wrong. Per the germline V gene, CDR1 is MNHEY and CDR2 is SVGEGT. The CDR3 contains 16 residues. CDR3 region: CASRLLGQGRDNEQFF. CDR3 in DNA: TGTGCCAGCAGGCTCCTCGGGCAGGGAAGAGACAATGAGCAGTTCTTC.

CDR3 sequence reads: CSARPESRPNSPLHF. DNA for the CDR3: TGCAGTGCTAGACCCGAAAGTAGACCTAATTCACCCCTCCACTTT. The chain combines TRBV20-1 with TRBJ1-6; no clear D gene. The V end was cut by 2 bases, the J end by 6 bases, with 14 bases between. The CDR3 runs 15 residues. The V gene's germline CDR1 is DFQATT and CDR2 SNEGSKA (reference sequence).

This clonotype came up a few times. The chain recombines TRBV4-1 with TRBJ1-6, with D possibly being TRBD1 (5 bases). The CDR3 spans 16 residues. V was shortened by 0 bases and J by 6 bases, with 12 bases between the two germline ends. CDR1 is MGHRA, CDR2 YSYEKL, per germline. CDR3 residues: CASSQDGHRSNSPLHF. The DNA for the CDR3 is TGCGCCAGCAGCCAAGACGGACACCGCTCTAATTCACCCCTCCACTTT.

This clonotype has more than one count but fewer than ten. CDR3 nucleotides: TGTGCCAGCAGCGTAGTCGCAGGGATGGCCGGGGAGCTGTTTTTT. This translates into CASSVVAGMAGELFF. The chain links TRBV9 to TRBJ2-2; maybe TRBD1 (5 bases). Trimming left V 0 bases short and J 6 bases short, with 12 bases between. From germline, CDR1 is SGDLS and CDR2 YYNGEE. The CDR3 extends over 15 amino acids.

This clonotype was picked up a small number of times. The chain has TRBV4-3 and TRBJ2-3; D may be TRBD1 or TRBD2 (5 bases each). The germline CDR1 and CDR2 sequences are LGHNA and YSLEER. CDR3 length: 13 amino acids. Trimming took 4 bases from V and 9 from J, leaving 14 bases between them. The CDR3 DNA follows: TGCGCCAGCAGCCCAGGGACGGCGGGCACGCAGTATTTT. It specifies CASSPGTAGTQYF.

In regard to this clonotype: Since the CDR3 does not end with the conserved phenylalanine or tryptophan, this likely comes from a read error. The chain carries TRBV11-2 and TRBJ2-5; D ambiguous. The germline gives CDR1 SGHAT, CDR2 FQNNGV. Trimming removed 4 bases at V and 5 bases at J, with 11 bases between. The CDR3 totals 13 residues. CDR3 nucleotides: TGTGCCAGCAGCTGGTGGGAATTGGAGACCCAGTACCTC. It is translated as CASSWWELETQYL.

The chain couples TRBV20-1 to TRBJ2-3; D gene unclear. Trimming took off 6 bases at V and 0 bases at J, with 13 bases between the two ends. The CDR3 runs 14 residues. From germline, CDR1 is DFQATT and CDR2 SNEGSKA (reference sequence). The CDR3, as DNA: TGCAGTGCCTATTTGGGCGGAAGCACAGATACGCAGTATTTT. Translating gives CSAYLGGSTDTQYF.

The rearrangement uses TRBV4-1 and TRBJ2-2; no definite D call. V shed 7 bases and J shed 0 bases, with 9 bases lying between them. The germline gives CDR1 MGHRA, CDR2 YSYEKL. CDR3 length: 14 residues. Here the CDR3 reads CASKKQPNTGELFF. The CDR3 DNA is TGCGCCAGCAAGAAGCAGCCGAACACCGGGGAGCTGTTTTTT.

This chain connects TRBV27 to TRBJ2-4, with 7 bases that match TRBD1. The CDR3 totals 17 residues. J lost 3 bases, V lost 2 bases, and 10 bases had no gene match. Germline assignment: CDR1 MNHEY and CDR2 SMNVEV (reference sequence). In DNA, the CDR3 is TGTGCCAGCAGTTTAAGGCCCCCGGGACAGTTCAAAAACATTCAGTACTTC. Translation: CASSLRPPGQFKNIQYF.

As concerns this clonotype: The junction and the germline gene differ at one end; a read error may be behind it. The CDR3 loop is CAISEGSKAGNIQYF. In nucleotides, the CDR3 is TGCGCCATCAGTGAGGGCTCAAAGGCGGGAAACATTCAGTACTTC. The rearrangement uses TRBV10-3 and TRBJ2-4, with D maybe TRBD2 (5 bases). The CDR3 is 15 amino acids. The germline V gene encodes CDR1 ENHRY and CDR2 SYGVKD.

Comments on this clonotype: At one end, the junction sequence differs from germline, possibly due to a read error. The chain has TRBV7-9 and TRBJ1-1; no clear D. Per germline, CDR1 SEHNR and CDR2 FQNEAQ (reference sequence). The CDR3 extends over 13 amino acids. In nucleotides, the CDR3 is TGTGCTAGCAGCGTACAGTTGACCACTGAAGCTTTCTTT. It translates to CASSVQLTTEAFF.

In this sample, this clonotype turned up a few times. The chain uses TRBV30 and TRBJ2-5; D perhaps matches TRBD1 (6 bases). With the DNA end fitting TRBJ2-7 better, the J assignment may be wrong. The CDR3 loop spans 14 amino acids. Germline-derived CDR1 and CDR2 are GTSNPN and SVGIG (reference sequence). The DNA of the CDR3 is TGTGCCACAAACCCCGACAGGAGTGGTCTCGAGCAGTACTTC. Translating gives CATNPDRSGLEQYF.